This T cell receptor beta chain emerged from a study of blood T cell repertoires in COVID-19. Background on the study: COVID-19 samples from acute and convalescent phases originated in the United States, Italy and Spain.

Germline loops: CDR1 SNHLY, CDR2 FYNNEI. The germline V and J ends were trimmed by 4 bases and 2 bases, with 9 bases remaining between them. The CDR3 has 13 residues. The study recruited people aged roughly 18 to 100 years across about two dozen US areas. Cohort 3 donors counted as recovered after two negative PCRs, clearance, or resolved symptoms. How the authors handled the data: The authors estimated nucleated cell counts from reference gene primer amplification. Generated by immunoSEQ multiplex PCR, the TCRdb table keeps only in-frame clones and is missing some. V and J calls and clone size are copied from that table; D and trimming were computed from the DNA. The sample includes some 530,000 clones, 70% to 90% of them seen just once. Points on this clone: This CDR3 is also generated by other DNA sequences in the sample.

This TCR was sampled from a woman aged 60-75 years who had recovered from COVID-19. The material sequenced was PBMCs or T cells enriched from blood (not recorded which). The chain joins TRBV2 to TRBJ2-7; maybe TRBD1 (5 bases). The CDR3 nucleotides are TGTGCCAGCAGTGGGCAGGGTCCCTACGAGCAGTACTTC. Translation gives CASSGQGPYEQYF.